The 29 T cell receptor beta chains presented below share a single source sample, sequenced in a study of T cells expressing NK-cell markers. With the 5' RACE reads reprocessed, TCRdb shows one record per CDR3 protein and no DNA. In all, the sample yields approximately 550,000 distinct CDR3 sequences. What was sequenced was blood T cells: a sorted CD56 or NKG2C T cell subset, CD4+ or CD8+ T cells, or bulk PBMC T cells (not recorded which). The receptor set was obtained from a man aged 18 to 30 in good health.

The chain combines TRBV7-7 with TRBJ2-5. Germline CDR1 SSHAT, CDR2 FNYEAQ (reference sequence). This CDR3 comprises 13 residues. The CDR3 reads CASSPDSSGTQYF.

The V gene is TRBV4-1, the J gene TRBJ2-5; the D call from TCRdb, TRBD1, cannot be confirmed without DNA. Germline V gene sequence: CDR1 MGHRA, CDR2 YSYEKL. CDR3 size: 16 residues. The CDR3 spells CASSQAGTGGFETQYF.

The rearrangement joins TRBV11-2 to TRBJ2-3; as DNA is missing, the TRBD1 call by TCRdb cannot be tested. The CDR3 covers 12 residues. CDR1 and CDR2 from the germline V gene are SGHAT and FQNNGV. This chain's CDR3 is CASTAGGYTQYF. Combining the CDR3 with reference TRBV11-2 and TRBJ2-3 gives the whole variable domain EAGVAQSPRYKIIEKRQSVAFWCNPISGHATLYWYQQILGQGPKLLIQFQNNGVVDDSQLPKDRFSAERLKGVDSTLKIQPAKLEDSAVYLCASTAGGYTQYFGPGTRLTVL.

The chain uses TRBV24-1 and TRBJ2-5; there is no DNA to check the TCRdb D call of TRBD1. The CDR3 has 16 amino acids. Germline V lookup: CDR1 KGHDR, CDR2 SFDVKD. The CDR3 reads CATSDTGTGAGETQYF.

The chain recombines TRBV28 with TRBJ1-6; TCRdb picks TRBD1, but there is no DNA to check that call. Germline V CDR1 and CDR2: MDHEN, SYDVKM. CDR3 length: 15 amino acids. The CDR3 sequence: CASQQGHRVNSPLHF.

The V gene is TRBV29-1, the J gene TRBJ2-6. The CDR3 totals 16 residues. From germline, CDR1 is SQVTM and CDR2 ANQGSEA. The CDR3 sequence is CSVEDEVPTGANVLTF.

V usage is TRBV27 and J usage is TRBJ2-2; checking the TCRdb D call of TRBD1 is not possible without DNA. Germline values: CDR1 MNHEY, CDR2 SMNVEV (reference sequence). This CDR3 is 14 amino acids long. The CDR3 region is CASSLSQVTGELFF.

The chain employs TRBV7-9 and TRBJ2-1; without DNA, the TCRdb call of TRBD1 cannot be checked. This CDR3 has 17 residues. Germline values: CDR1 SEHNR, CDR2 FQNEAQ (reference sequence). The CDR3 sequence is CASSPSSGGKTNNEQFF.

V usage is TRBV5-1 and J usage is TRBJ2-5; TCRdb designates TRBD1, a call that cannot be tested without DNA. In germline, CDR1 is SGHRS, CDR2 YFSETQ. The CDR3 contains 11 residues. The chain's CDR3 is CASSFDRDKNF.

The rearrangement uses TRBV5-1 and TRBJ1-2; TCRdb outputs TRBD1, but without DNA this stays unchecked. Germline V gene sequence: CDR1 SGHRS, CDR2 YFSETQ. The CDR3 extends over 16 amino acids. The CDR3 protein is CASSRRPGQILYGYTF.

The chain recombines TRBV28 with TRBJ2-7; TCRdb outputs TRBD1, but without DNA this stays unchecked. Looked up from germline, CDR1 is MDHEN and CDR2 is SYDVKM. This CDR3 is 15 amino acids long. The CDR3 here is CASTLRDRGHYEQYF.

The chain carries TRBV2 and TRBJ1-2. Per germline, CDR1 SNHLY and CDR2 FYNNEI. The CDR3 totals 12 residues. The CDR3 here is CASSDVSGGYTF.

The chain has TRBV6-2 or TRBV6-3 and TRBJ1-5; TCRdb picks TRBD1, but there is no DNA to check that call. The CDR3 is 16 amino acids. The V gene's germline CDR1 is MNHEY and CDR2 SVGEGT. The CDR3 is CASSYSARGSNQPQHF.

The chain recombines TRBV5-5 with TRBJ1-1; TCRdb designates TRBD1, a call that cannot be tested without DNA. CDR1 is SGHKS, CDR2 YYEKEE, per germline (reference sequence). The CDR3 contains 15 residues. This CDR3 is CASSQVAGVNTEAFF. Together with reference TRBV5-5 and TRBJ1-1, the CDR3 gives the full variable domain: DAGVTQSPTHLIKTRGQQVTLRCSPISGHKSVSWYQQVLGQGPQFIFQYYEKEERGRGNFPDRFSARQFPNYSSELNVNALLLGDSALYLCASSQVAGVNTEAFFGQGTRLTVV.

This rearrangement joins TRBV6-5 to TRBJ1-2; as DNA is missing, the TRBD1 call by TCRdb cannot be tested. There are 15 residues in the CDR3. Germline lookup yields CDR1 MNHEY and CDR2 SVGAGI. CDR3 residues: CASSYLPGTGGGYTF.

V is TRBV12-3 or TRBV12-4 and J is TRBJ1-4. This CDR3 region has 16 residues. This chain's CDR3 is CASSLAGSVNMEKLFF.

The V and J genes are TRBV20-1 and TRBJ2-1; the TCRdb D gene call, TRBD1, has no DNA to confirm it. The length of the CDR3 is 13 residues. CDR1 DFQATT and CDR2 SNEGSKA come from the germline V gene (reference sequence). The CDR3 sequence: CSAKSPSRREQFF.

The chain couples TRBV27 to TRBJ2-1; checking the TCRdb D call of TRBD2 is not possible without DNA. Germline lookup yields CDR1 MNHEY and CDR2 SMNVEV (reference sequence). The CDR3 spans 16 residues. This chain's CDR3 is CASSLLGTGGNNEQFF.

V is TRBV7-9 and J is TRBJ2-1; no DNA is available, so the TRBD2 call from TCRdb remains unchecked. CDR3 size: 17 residues. CDR1 SEHNR and CDR2 FQNEAQ come from the germline V gene (reference sequence). This chain's CDR3 is CASSPGVQREVSDEQFF.

The chain has TRBV28 and TRBJ2-5; TCRdb gives TRBD2 as the D gene, but with no DNA this cannot be confirmed. CDR3 length equals 13 residues. CDR1 and CDR2 (germline): MDHEN, SYDVKM. This CDR3 reads CASSWREGETQYF. The variable domain in full, completed from reference TRBV28 and TRBJ2-5, reads DVKVTQSSRYLVKRTGEKVFLECVQDMDHENMFWYRQDPGLGLRLIYFSYDVKMKEKGDIPEGYSVSREKKERFSLILESASTNQTSMYLCASSWREGETQYFGPGTRLLVL.

V is TRBV7-2 and J is TRBJ1-2; the TCRdb call, TRBD1, lacks DNA for checking. The CDR3 contains 13 residues. Per germline, CDR1 SGHTA and CDR2 FQGNSA. CDR3 residues: CASSLVQGSGYTF.

The rearrangement links TRBV5-1 to TRBJ2-1; the D call from TCRdb, TRBD2, cannot be confirmed without DNA. Germline-derived CDR1 and CDR2 are SGHRS and YFSETQ. CDR3 size: 18 residues. The CDR3 here is CASSLEGLAAMTYNEQFF.

V and J are TRBV4-3 and TRBJ1-2. Germline V CDR1 and CDR2: LGHNA, YSLEER. The CDR3 totals 16 residues. The CDR3 spells CASSPKETPSNYGYTF.

V gene TRBV29-1 combines with J gene TRBJ2-3; TCRdb indicates TRBD2, and absent DNA this call remains unverified. The CDR3 covers 12 residues. Germline CDR1 reads SQVTM; CDR2 reads ANQGSEA. This chain's CDR3 is CSVGTYRDTQYF.

This chain connects TRBV7-9 to TRBJ2-7. From germline, CDR1 is SEHNR and CDR2 FQNEAQ (reference sequence). The CDR3 covers 15 residues. The CDR3: CASSLARSQAYEQYF.

This chain joins TRBV4-3 and TRBJ1-2; TCRdb designates TRBD1, a call that cannot be tested without DNA. This CDR3 spans 17 amino acids. Per germline, CDR1 LGHNA and CDR2 YSLEER. CDR3 in amino acids: CASSQDPRTGGTYGYTF.

The chain employs TRBV20-1 and TRBJ2-6; there is no DNA to check the TCRdb D call of TRBD1. Germline values: CDR1 DFQATT, CDR2 SNEGSKA (reference sequence). The CDR3 is made up of 17 amino acids. CDR3 in amino acids: CSAPGRGAVSGANVLTF.

The chain uses TRBV5-1 and TRBJ2-1. The CDR3 is 15 amino acids. The germline CDR1 and CDR2 sequences are SGHRS and YFSETQ. The CDR3 loop reads CASRPQALTYNEQFF.

The chain uses TRBV28 and TRBJ2-7. The V gene's germline CDR1 is MDHEN and CDR2 SYDVKM. The CDR3 runs 15 residues. CDR3 residues: CASSLIVAGSYEQYF.